Given below is one TCR beta chain in context. The data belong to a study of Ad26.COV2.S vaccination and SARS-CoV-2 variants. In germline, CDR1 is GTSNPN, CDR2 SVGIG (reference sequence). This CDR3 comprises 13 residues. V shed 2 bases and J shed 8 bases, with 13 bases lying between them. The sample's treatment: some 20 received Ad26.COV2.S at low or high dose, single or two shots; about five received placebo; per-sample allocation not given. Samples were taken on day 63 after the first vaccine or placebo injection. Sequenced by immunoSEQ multiplex PCR; TCRdb stores in-frame clones only, minus some. The table has a few hundred thousand clones, roughly 90% seen once.

The chain joins TRBV30 to TRBJ2-1, with D unclear. Here the sequenced sample was peripheral blood, taken in a trial of Ad26.COV2.S vaccine versus placebo. The sequence was obtained from a person between 18 and 65 years old who received the Ad26.COV2.S COVID-19 vaccine or a placebo. CDR3: CAWSLGNLYEQFF. CDR3 DNA: TGTGCCTGGAGTCTCGGAAATCTATATGAGCAGTTCTTC.